The present TCR beta chain was sequenced within a study of neurological immune-mediated disorders. Study-level points and caveats: No CDR3 amino acid sequences were shared by expanded clones across subjects, suggesting private repertoires in all groups.

As for the cDNA, it was generated by 5'RACE with 10-nucleotide random UMIs. TCRdb redid the calling of the 5' RACE reads with MiXCR, one entry per CDR3 protein. Counted here are some 89,000 distinct CDR3 sequences, approximately 4.3% occurring once; the ten biggest clones make up 5% to 6%. Sample share makes this clonotype medium-sized. Its specificity is unknown. Stated time point: longitudinal time-point 3. Unsorted libraries were generated from 2 million PBMCs held at -80 degrees C. Germline-derived CDR1 and CDR2 are SGHRS and YFSETQ. The V end was cut by 2 bases, the J end by 4 bases, with 15 bases between. The CDR3 length is 15 residues.

Sequences were obtained from PBMCs. This receptor was taken from an older woman with multiple sclerosis. The chain combines TRBV5-1 with TRBJ1-1; tentative D call: TRBD1 (5 bases). The CDR3 reads CASSFTTVMGTEAFF. CDR3 DNA sequence: TGCGCCAGCAGCTTTACGACAGTAATGGGCACTGAAGCTTTCTTT.